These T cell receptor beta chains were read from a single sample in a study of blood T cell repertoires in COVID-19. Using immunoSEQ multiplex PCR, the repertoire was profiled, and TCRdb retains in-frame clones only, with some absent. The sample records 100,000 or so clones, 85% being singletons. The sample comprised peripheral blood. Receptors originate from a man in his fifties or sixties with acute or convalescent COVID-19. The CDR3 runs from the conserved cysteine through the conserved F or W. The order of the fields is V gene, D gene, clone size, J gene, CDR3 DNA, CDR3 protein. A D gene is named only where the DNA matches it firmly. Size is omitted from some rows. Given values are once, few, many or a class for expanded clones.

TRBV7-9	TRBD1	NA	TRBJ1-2	TGTGCCAGCAGCCCTGGGACAGGGGGAGCCACCTATGGCTACACCTTC	CASSPGTGGATYGYTF
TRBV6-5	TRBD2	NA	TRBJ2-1	TGTGCCAGCAGCGGCGGGAGTGGGTTCTACAATGAGCAGTTCTTC	CASSGGSGFYNEQFF
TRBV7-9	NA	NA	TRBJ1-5	TGTGCCAGCAGCTACTGGGGGGGGTCGGCTAGCAATCAGCCCCAGCATTTT	CASSYWGGSASNQPQHF
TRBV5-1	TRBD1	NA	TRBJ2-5	TGCGCCAGCAGGGCCGGGACAGGGGAGGAGACCCAGTACTTC	CASRAGTGEETQYF
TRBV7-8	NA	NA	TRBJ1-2	TGTGCCAGCAGCTTAGACAACAGAGCTAACTATGGCTACACCTTC	CASSLDNRANYGYTF
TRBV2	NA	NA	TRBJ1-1	TGTGCCAGCAGTGAACGGGGGGCCGGTGGGGAAGCTTTCTTT	CASSERGAGGEAFF
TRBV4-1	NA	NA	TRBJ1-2	TGCGCCAGCAGCCAACCCGAGGGGGTAAGTGGCTACACCTTC	CASSQPEGVSGYTF
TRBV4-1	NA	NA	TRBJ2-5	TGCGCCAGCGCAAAACAGGGAATACAAGAGACCCAGTACTTC	CASAKQGIQETQYF
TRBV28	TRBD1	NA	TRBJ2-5	TGTGCCAGCAGTTCGAACTCGTATGACAGGGCTTCGGTGGAGACCCAGTACTTC	CASSSNSYDRASVETQYF
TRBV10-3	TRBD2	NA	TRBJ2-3	TGTGCCATCAGTGAAAGACTAGCGGGGCAAGATACGCAGTATTTT	CAISERLAGQDTQYF
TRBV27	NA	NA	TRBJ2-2	TGTGCCAGCAGTTTAATGGGGCCAGGGGAGCTGTTTTTT	CASSLMGPGELFF
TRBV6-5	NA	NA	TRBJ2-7	TGTGCCAGCAGTAGTAAGACTTGGGGGGTCTACGAGCAGTACTTC	CASSSKTWGVYEQYF
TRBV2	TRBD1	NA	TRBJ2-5	TGTGCCAGCAGTGGACAGGGGGCGTTGGAGACCCAGTACTTC	CASSGQGALETQYF
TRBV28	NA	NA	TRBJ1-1	TGTGCCAGCAACCCCGGGGGGGGTGGCACTGAAGCTTTCTTT	CASNPGGGGTEAFF
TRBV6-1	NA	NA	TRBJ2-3	TGTGCCAGCAGTGAAGCGGGAGAAGGAGATACGCAGTATTTT	CASSEAGEGDTQYF
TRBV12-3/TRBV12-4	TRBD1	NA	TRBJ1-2	TGTGCCAGCAGTTCAGGGGGCTATGGCTACACCTTC	CASSSGGYGYTF
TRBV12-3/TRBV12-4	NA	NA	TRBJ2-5	TGTGCCAGCAGTTTAGACAGGGTGACCCAGTACTTC	CASSLDRVTQYF
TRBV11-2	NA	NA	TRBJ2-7	TGTGCCAGCAGCTTAGGGCTTAGAGTTTCAGGGGACGAGCAGTACTTC	CASSLGLRVSGDEQYF
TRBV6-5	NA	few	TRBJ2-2	TGTGCCAGCAGGTTACTAGTCGATCGGGAGCTGTTTTTT	CASRLLVDRELFF
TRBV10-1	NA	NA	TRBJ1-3	TGCGCCAGCAGCAGGGAATTTGGAGGAAACACCATATATTTT	CASSREFGGNTIYF
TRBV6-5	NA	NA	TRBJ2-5	TGTGCCAGCAACCCGGGACATCAAGAGACCCAGTACTTC	CASNPGHQETQYF
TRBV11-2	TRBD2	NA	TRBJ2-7	TGTGCCAGCAGCTTAGAGTTAAGGACTAGCGGCTACTACGAGCAGTACTTC	CASSLELRTSGYYEQYF